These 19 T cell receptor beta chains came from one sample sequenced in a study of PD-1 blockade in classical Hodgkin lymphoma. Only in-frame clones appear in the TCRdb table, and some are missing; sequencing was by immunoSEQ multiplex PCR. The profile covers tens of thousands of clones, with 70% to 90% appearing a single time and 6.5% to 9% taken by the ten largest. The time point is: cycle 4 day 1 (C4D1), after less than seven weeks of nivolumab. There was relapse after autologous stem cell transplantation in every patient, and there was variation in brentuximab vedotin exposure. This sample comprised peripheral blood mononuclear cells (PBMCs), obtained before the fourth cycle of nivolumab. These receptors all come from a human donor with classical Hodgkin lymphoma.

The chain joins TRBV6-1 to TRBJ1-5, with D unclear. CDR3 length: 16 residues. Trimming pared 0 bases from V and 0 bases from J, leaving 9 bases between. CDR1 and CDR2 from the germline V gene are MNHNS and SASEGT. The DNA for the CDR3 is TGTGCCAGCAGTGAAGCGCTTAGGGTTAGCAATCAGCCCCAGCATTTT. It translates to CASSEALRVSNQPQHF.

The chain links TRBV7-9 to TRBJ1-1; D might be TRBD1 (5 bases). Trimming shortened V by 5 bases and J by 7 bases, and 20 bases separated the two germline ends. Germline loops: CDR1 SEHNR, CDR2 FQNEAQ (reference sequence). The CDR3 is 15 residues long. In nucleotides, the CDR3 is TGTGCCAGCAGCCCAGGGCGTACGATAACTGATGAAGCTTTCTTT. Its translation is CASSPGRTITDEAFF.

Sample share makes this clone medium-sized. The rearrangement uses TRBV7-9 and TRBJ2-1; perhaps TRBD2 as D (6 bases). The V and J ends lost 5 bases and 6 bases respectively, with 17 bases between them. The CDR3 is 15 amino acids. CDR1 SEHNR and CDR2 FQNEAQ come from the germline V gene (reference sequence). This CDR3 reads CASSPDRKRANEQFF. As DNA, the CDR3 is TGTGCCAGCAGCCCCGATCGAAAGCGGGCCAATGAGCAGTTCTTC.

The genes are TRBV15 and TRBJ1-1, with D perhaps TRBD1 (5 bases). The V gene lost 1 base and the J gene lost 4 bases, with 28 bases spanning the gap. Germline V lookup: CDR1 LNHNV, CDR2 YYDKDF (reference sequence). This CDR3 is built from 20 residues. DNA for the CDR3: TGTGCCACCAGCAGAGTCCGACCGGGACCACAAGTCGAGTGGGGCACTGAAGCTTTCTTT. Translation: CATSRVRPGPQVEWGTEAFF.

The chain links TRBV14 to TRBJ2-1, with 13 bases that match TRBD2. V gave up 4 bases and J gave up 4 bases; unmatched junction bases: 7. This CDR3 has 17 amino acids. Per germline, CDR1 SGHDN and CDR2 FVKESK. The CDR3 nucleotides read TGTGCCAGCAGCCTCCGTCTGACTAGCGGGGGGTACAATGAGCAGTTCTTC. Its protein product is CASSLRLTSGGYNEQFF.

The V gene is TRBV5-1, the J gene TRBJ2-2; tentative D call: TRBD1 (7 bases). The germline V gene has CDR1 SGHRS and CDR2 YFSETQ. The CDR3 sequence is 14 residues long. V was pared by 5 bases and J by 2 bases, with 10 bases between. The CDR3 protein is CASRRDRNTGELFF. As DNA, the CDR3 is TGCGCCAGCAGGCGGGACAGAAACACCGGGGAGCTGTTTTTT.

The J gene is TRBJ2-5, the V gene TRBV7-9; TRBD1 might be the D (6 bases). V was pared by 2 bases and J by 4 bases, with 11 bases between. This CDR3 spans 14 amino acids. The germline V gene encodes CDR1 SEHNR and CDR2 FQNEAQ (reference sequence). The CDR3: CASSLTGMGETQYF. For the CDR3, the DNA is TGTGCCAGCAGCTTAACAGGGATGGGAGAGACCCAGTACTTC. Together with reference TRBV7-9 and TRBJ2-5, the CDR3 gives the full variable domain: DTGVSQNPRHKITKRGQNVTFRCDPISEHNRLYWYRQTLGQGPEFLTYFQNEAQLEKSRLLSDRFSAERPKGSFSTLEIQRTEQGDSAMYLCASSLTGMGETQYFGPGTRLLVL.

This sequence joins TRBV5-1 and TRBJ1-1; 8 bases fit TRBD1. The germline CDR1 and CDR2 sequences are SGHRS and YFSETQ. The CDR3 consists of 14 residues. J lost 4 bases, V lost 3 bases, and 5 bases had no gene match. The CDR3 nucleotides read TGCGCCAGCAGCTCTCAGGGGGCTGTCACTGAAGCTTTCTTT. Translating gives CASSSQGAVTEAFF.

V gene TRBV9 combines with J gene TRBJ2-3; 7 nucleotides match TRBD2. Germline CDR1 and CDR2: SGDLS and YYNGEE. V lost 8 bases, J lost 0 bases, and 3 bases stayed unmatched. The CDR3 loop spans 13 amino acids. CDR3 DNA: TGTGCCAGTGCTAGCGGCAGCACAGATACGCAGTATTTT. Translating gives CASASGSTDTQYF.

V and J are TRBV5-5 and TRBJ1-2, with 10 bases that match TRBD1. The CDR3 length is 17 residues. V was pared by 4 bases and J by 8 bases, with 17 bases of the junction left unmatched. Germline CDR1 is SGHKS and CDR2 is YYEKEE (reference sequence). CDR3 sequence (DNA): TGTGCCAGCAGCCGGGTGGGAACCCCGGGACAGGGGTTAGGCTACACCTTC. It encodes CASSRVGTPGQGLGYTF.

CDR3 coding DNA: TGCGCCAGCAGCGCGACAGGGGGAAACACTGAAGCTTTCTTT. Amino acid sequence: CASSATGGNTEAFF. V usage is TRBV5-1 and J usage is TRBJ1-1; 9 bases agree with TRBD1. CDR1 and CDR2 from the germline V gene are SGHRS and YFSETQ. This CDR3 comprises 14 residues. With V trimmed by 4 bases and J by 2 bases, 3 bases remained unmatched.

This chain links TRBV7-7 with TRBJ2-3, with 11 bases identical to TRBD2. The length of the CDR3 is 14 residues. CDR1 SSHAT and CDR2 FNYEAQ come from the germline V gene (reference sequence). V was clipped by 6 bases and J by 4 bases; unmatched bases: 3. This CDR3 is CASSLAGGADTQYF. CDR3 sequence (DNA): TGTGCCAGCAGTCTAGCGGGGGGAGCAGATACGCAGTATTTT.

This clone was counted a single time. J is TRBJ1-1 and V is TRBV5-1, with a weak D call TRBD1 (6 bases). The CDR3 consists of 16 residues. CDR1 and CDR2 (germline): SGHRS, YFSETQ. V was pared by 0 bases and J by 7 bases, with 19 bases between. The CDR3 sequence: CASSLEGQGSTLEAFF. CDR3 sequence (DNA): TGCGCCAGCAGCTTGGAGGGTCAGGGGTCTACCCTTGAAGCTTTCTTT.

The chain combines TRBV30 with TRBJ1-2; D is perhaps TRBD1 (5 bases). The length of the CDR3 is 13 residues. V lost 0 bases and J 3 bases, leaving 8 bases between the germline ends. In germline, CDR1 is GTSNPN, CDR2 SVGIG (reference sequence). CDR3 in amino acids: CAWSVVRDYGYTF. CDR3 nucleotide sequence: TGTGCCTGGAGTGTAGTCAGGGACTATGGCTACACCTTC.

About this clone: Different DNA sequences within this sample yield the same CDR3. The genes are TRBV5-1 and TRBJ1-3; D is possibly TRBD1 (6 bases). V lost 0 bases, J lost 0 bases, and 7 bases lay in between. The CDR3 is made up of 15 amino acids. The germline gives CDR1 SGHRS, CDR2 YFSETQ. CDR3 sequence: CASSLGQDSGNTIYF. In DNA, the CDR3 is TGCGCCAGCAGCTTGGGACAGGACTCTGGAAACACCATATATTTT.

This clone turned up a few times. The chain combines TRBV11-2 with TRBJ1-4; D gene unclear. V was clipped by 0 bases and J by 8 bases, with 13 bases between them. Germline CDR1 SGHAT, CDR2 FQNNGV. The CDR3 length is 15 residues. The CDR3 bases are TGTGCCAGCAGCTTAGACGACATGCCCGGGGAAAAACTGTTTTTT. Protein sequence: CASSLDDMPGEKLFF.

The CDR3 DNA is TGTGCCAGCAGTGAGTTGACGGGGGCCCCGGGTTCCTACGAGCAGTACTTC. Translating it yields CASSELTGAPGSYEQYF. The chain employs TRBV2 and TRBJ2-7; perhaps D is TRBD1 or TRBD2 (6 bases each). Trimming removed 3 bases at V and 1 base at J, with 19 bases between. CDR1 and CDR2 from the germline V gene are SNHLY and FYNNEI. The CDR3 is 17 amino acids.

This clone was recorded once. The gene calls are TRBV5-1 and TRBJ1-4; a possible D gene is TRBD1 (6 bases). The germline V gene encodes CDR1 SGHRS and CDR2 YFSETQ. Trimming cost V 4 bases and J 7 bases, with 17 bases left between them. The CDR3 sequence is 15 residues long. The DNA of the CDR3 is TGCGCCAGCAGCCAGTCGGGGGGCAAGGGTGAAAAACTGTTTTTT. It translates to CASSQSGGKGEKLFF.

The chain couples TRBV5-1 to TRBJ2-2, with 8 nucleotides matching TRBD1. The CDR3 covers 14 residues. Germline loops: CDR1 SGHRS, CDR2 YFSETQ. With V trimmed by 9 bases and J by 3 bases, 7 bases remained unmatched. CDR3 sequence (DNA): TGCGCCACCAAGACAGGGGCGCACACCGGGGAGCTGTTTTTT. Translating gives CATKTGAHTGELFF. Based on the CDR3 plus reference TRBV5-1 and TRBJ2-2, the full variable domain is KAGVTQTPRYLIKTRGQQVTLSCSPISGHRSVSWYQQTPGQGLQFLFEYFSETQRNKGNFPGRFSGRQFSNSRSEMNVSTLELGDSALYLCATKTGAHTGELFFGEGSRLTVL.